Shown below are 6 T cell receptor beta chains from a single sample sequenced in a study of Ad26.COV2.S vaccination and SARS-CoV-2 variants. Treatment meaning: some 19 received Ad26.COV2.S at low or high dose, single or two shots; five or six received placebo; per-sample allocation not given. Day 63 after the first injection of vaccine or placebo was the sampling time. Sequencing used immunoSEQ multiplex PCR; TCRdb keeps in-frame clones, though not all of them. The sample lists 250,000 or so clones; roughly nine tenths were seen once. This material consisted of peripheral blood, taken in a trial of Ad26.COV2.S vaccine versus placebo. The source is a person aged 18-60 years who received the Ad26.COV2.S COVID-19 vaccine or a placebo.

J is TRBJ2-1 and V is TRBV6-5; 8 bases align to TRBD1. Germline V lookup: CDR1 MNHEY, CDR2 SVGAGI. CDR3 length equals 16 residues. V was clipped by 0 bases and J by 3 bases; unmatched bases: 4. CDR3: CASSYSGRGLYNEQFF. CDR3 DNA: TGTGCCAGCAGTTACTCGGGCAGGGGGCTCTACAATGAGCAGTTCTTC.

The chain recombines TRBV11-1 with TRBJ2-7; the match to TRBD1 covers 7 bases. From germline, CDR1 is SGHAT and CDR2 FQDESV (reference sequence). J lost 3 bases, V lost 6 bases, and 5 bases had no gene match. The CDR3 is 13 residues long. CDR3 residues: CASSQQGFYEQYF. The CDR3 region has the DNA TGTGCCAGCAGTCAACAGGGGTTCTACGAGCAGTACTTC.

The chain joins TRBV13 to TRBJ2-1, with TRBD2 matching over 11 bases. Germline CDR1 and CDR2: PRHDT and FYEKMQ (reference sequence). CDR3 length equals 20 residues. The trim removed 7 bases at V and 0 bases at J, leaving 17 bases unmatched. In DNA, the CDR3 is TGTGCCAGCACCTCACAAACGACTAGCGGGAAGGTCTACTCCTACAATGAGCAGTTCTTC. Translated, it gives CASTSQTTSGKVYSYNEQFF. The whole variable domain, remainder taken from reference TRBV13 and TRBJ2-1, is AAGVIQSPRHLIKEKRETATLKCYPIPRHDTVYWYQQGPGQDPQFLISFYEKMQSDKGSIPDRFSAQQFSDYHSELNMSSLELGDSALYFCASTSQTTSGKVYSYNEQFFGPGTRLTVL.

The rearrangement joins TRBV15 to TRBJ1-6, with TRBD1 as a possible D gene (6 bases). This CDR3 region has 16 residues. CDR1 is LNHNV and CDR2 is YYDKDF in the germline V gene (reference sequence). V was pared by 10 bases and J by 9 bases, with 25 bases between. Here the CDR3 reads CAKTRQAPFGGSPLHF. CDR3 coding DNA: TGTGCCAAGACGAGACAGGCCCCCTTTGGAGGTTCACCCCTCCACTTT.

The chain couples TRBV5-1 to TRBJ2-1, with D hard to call. The CDR3 consists of 15 residues. Germline-derived CDR1 and CDR2 are SGHRS and YFSETQ. The germline V and J ends were trimmed by 0 bases and 4 bases, with 11 bases remaining between them. The CDR3 is CASSLDSSDYNEQFF. DNA of the CDR3: TGCGCCAGCAGCTTGGACTCCAGCGATTACAATGAGCAGTTCTTC.

A few counts support this clone. A junction end diverges from the germline sequence, so it may reflect a read error. The CDR3 region is CASSKDGFNQPQHF. The CDR3 DNA sequence: TGTGCCAGCAGCAAGGACGGTTTCAATCAACCCCAGCATTTT. The chain carries TRBV7-8 and TRBJ1-5; D unclear. There are 14 residues in the CDR3. CDR1 is SGHVS, CDR2 FQNEAQ, per germline.